These T cell receptor beta chains were read from a single sample in a study of shared clonotypes between healthy human individuals. Generated by immunoSEQ multiplex PCR, the TCRdb table keeps only in-frame clones and is missing some. The table has approximately 2.5 million clones, 93% seen once. The material sequenced was naive CD4+ T cells from PBMCs. The receptors here all came from a man younger than 35 in good health. Some clones in this sample may be carry-over from other donors' samples. CDR3s include the opening cysteine and the closing phenylalanine or tryptophan. The D gene is left open where the match is weak. Rows may omit the clone size; those that give it use once, few, many or a size class.

d_gene	abundance	j_gene	v_gene	CDR3nt	CDR3aa
NA	NA	TRBJ2-7	TRBV7-9	TGTGCCAGCAGCTTAACCGTGGTCGAGCAGTACTTC	CASSLTVVEQYF
NA	NA	TRBJ1-6	TRBV25-1	TGTGCCAGCGCCTCCGCCAGCTCCTATAATTCACCCCTCCACTTT	CASASASSYNSPLHF
NA	NA	TRBJ2-4	TRBV2	TGTGCCAGCAGTGACGGAGGCGGAGCCAAAAACATTCAGTACTTC	CASSDGGGAKNIQYF
TRBD1	NA	TRBJ2-7	TRBV28	TGTGCCAGCAGTTTGGGGACAGGATACGAGCAGTACTTC	CASSLGTGYEQYF
NA	NA	TRBJ2-4	TRBV12-5	TGTGCTAGTGGTCCAAAAAACATTCAGTACTTC	CASGPKNIQYF
NA	NA	TRBJ1-4	TRBV29-1	TGCAGCGTTTGTGACAGGTCAACTAATGAAAAACTGTTTTTT	CSVCDRSTNEKLFF
NA	NA	TRBJ1-5	TRBV6-1	TGTGCCAGCAGTGTCCGGGGTAAAAATCAGCCCCAGCATTTT	CASSVRGKNQPQHF
TRBD1	NA	TRBJ2-2	TRBV28	TGTGCCAGCAGTACGGACAGGGGGCAGAACACCGGGGAGCTGTTTTTT	CASSTDRGQNTGELFF
NA	few	TRBJ1-2	TRBV2	TGTGCCAGCACGGGTTACTATGGCTACACCTTC	CASTGYYGYTF
TRBD1	NA	TRBJ2-2	TRBV7-9	TGTGCCAGCAGCGAACGCAGGGGGCTCGACACCGGGGAGCTGTTTTTT	CASSERRGLDTGELFF
NA	NA	TRBJ1-5	TRBV5-6	TGTGCCAGCAGCACTGGGGCTTATTCCCAGCCCCAGCATTTT	CASSTGAYSQPQHF
NA	NA	TRBJ1-5	TRBV5-5	TGTGCCAGCAGCCCCGGTGGGTCGGGGACGCCCCAGCATTTT	CASSPGGSGTPQHF
TRBD1	NA	TRBJ1-2	TRBV7-2	TGTGCCTCCCCGGGGACAGCTACCTATGGCCACACCTTC	CASPGTATYGHTF
TRBD2	NA	TRBJ2-1	TRBV30	TGTGCCTGGGAACTAGCGAACTCCTACAATGAGCAGTTCTTC	CAWELANSYNEQFF
NA	NA	TRBJ1-5	TRBV27	TGTGCCAGCCGCGCCGTCAATCAGCCCCAGCATTTT	CASRAVNQPQHF
NA	NA	TRBJ2-1	TRBV19	TGTGCCAGTAGTCCCCTATCTTCGGTGGGCGGGTGGAATGAGCAGTTCTTC	CASSPLSSVGGWNEQFF
TRBD2	NA	TRBJ2-7	TRBV4-2	TGTGCCAGCAGCCAACCGAGCGGGAGGACCACCTACGAGCAGTACTTC	CASSQPSGRTTYEQYF
TRBD1	NA	TRBJ2-1	TRBV5-1	TGCGCCAGCAGCTTTGGGACAGTCGAGAGGAATGAGCAGTTCTTC	CASSFGTVERNEQFF
NA	once	TRBJ2-2	TRBV28	TGTGCCAGCAGTTTATGGGATCGAGCGGGACAGAACACCGGGGAGCTGTTTTTT	CASSLWDRAGQNTGELFF
TRBD1	NA	TRBJ2-1	TRBV18	TGTGCCAGCTCACCGGGTGCAGGGGGCGTCTTTGAGCAGTTCTTC	CASSPGAGGVFEQFF
TRBD2	NA	TRBJ2-7	TRBV7-2	TGTGCCAGCAGCTTAATGGGAGGGCCCTACGAAGAGCAGTACTTC	CASSLMGGPYEEQYF
NA	NA	TRBJ1-2	TRBV7-3	TGTGCCAGCAGCCTACAGGGAGACTATGGCTACACCTTC	CASSLQGDYGYTF
NA	once	TRBJ2-2	TRBV10-3	TGTGCCGCCAACCGGGCAGGGAGTACCGGGGAGCTGTTTTTT	CAANRAGSTGELFF
TRBD2	NA	TRBJ2-2	TRBV5-6	TGTGCCAGCAGCTTGGTTCCTAGCGGGAGGACCGGGGAGCTGTTTTTT	CASSLVPSGRTGELFF
NA	NA	TRBJ1-5	TRBV7-2	TGTGCCAGCAGCTTATATCACAGGGATCAGCCCCAGCATTTT	CASSLYHRDQPQHF
NA	NA	TRBJ1-1	TRBV28	TGTGCCAGCAGTACCACAGGGCGTACTGAAGCTTTCTTT	CASSTTGRTEAFF
TRBD2	once	TRBJ2-1	TRBV5-1	TGCGCCAGCAGCCCAAGCCCGGGACTAGCGCACGACAATGAGCAGTTCTTC	CASSPSPGLAHDNEQFF
TRBD2	NA	TRBJ2-3	TRBV29-1	TGCAGCGCCCCTGGGACTAGCGGGAGGGATACGCAGTATTTT	CSAPGTSGRDTQYF
TRBD1	NA	TRBJ1-1	TRBV7-9	TGTGCCAGCAGCCCCCTGACAGGGTTTATGAACACTGAAGCTTTCTTT	CASSPLTGFMNTEAFF
NA	NA	TRBJ1-4	TRBV7-6	TGTGCCAGCAGCTTAGCGGCAGGGAGAAATGAAAAACTGTTTTTT	CASSLAAGRNEKLFF
NA	once	TRBJ1-1	TRBV27	TGTGCCAGCAGTCCCAGCCCCGGACAGCTTGGGAACACTGAAGCTTTCTTT	CASSPSPGQLGNTEAFF
TRBD2	once	TRBJ2-1	TRBV9	TGTGCCAGCAGCCCTCGCCAGGTAGCGGGAGGGAGCCATGAGCAGTTCTTC	CASSPRQVAGGSHEQFF
NA	NA	TRBJ1-5	TRBV2	TGTGCCAGCAGTGAAGGCCGGGGCGATCAGCCCCAGCATTTT	CASSEGRGDQPQHF
NA	NA	TRBJ2-1	TRBV27	TGTGCCAGCAGTTTATCAACAGCGGCTCCATACAATGAGCAGTTCTTC	CASSLSTAAPYNEQFF
TRBD1	NA	TRBJ1-2	TRBV6-1	TGTGCCAGCACTCTTAGACAGGGGGAGGACTATGGCTACACCTTC	CASTLRQGEDYGYTF
TRBD1	once	TRBJ2-3	TRBV9	TGTGCCAGCAGCGTAGGACAGGGTAGAGGAGAAGATACGCAGTATTTT	CASSVGQGRGEDTQYF
TRBD1	NA	TRBJ2-3	TRBV5-4	TGTGCCAGCAGCTTGGGGACAGGGGGCTTGAGAGATACGCAGTATTTT	CASSLGTGGLRDTQYF
TRBD1	NA	TRBJ1-3	TRBV28	TGTGCCAGCAGTTTGTTAGACAGGGTCACTGGAAGCACCATATATTTT	CASSLLDRVTGSTIYF
NA	NA	TRBJ1-1	TRBV5-1	TGCGCCAGCAGCTTGGTAAGGCCTAACGGAGCTTTCTTT	CASSLVRPNGAFF
NA	NA	TRBJ2-3	TRBV7-2	TGTGCCAGCAGCCCCCCAGTTGGAGCAGATACGCAGTATTTT	CASSPPVGADTQYF
NA	NA	TRBJ1-2	TRBV14	TGTGCCAGCAGCCAAGATTGGAGGGGAGGAAACTATGGCTACACCTTC	CASSQDWRGGNYGYTF
NA	NA	TRBJ2-5	TRBV10-3	TGTGCCATCAGGCCCAGCGAAAGGGGGGAGGAGACCCAGTACTTC	CAIRPSERGEETQYF
TRBD1	NA	TRBJ1-2	TRBV19	TGTGCCAGTAGTGTCCAACGGACAGGGTGGTATGGCTACACCTTC	CASSVQRTGWYGYTF
TRBD2	NA	TRBJ2-7	TRBV29-1	TGCAGCGTTGAAGTTGGACTAGCGGACTACGAGCAGTACTTC	CSVEVGLADYEQYF
NA	NA	TRBJ1-1	TRBV29-1	TGCAGCGTGGCCACCGGACAGACAAACACTGAAGCTTTCTTT	CSVATGQTNTEAFF
NA	NA	TRBJ2-5	TRBV18	TGTGCCAGCTCACCGCAGTGGGCTGGAGAGACCCAGTACTTC	CASSPQWAGETQYF
TRBD1	NA	TRBJ1-2	TRBV9	TGTGCCAGCAGGGGGACAGGGGGCGCCGGCTACACCTTC	CASRGTGGAGYTF
NA	NA	TRBJ2-5	TRBV21-1	TGTGCCAGCAGCAAAGCGGGACTGGGAGAGACCCAGTACTTC	CASSKAGLGETQYF
NA	NA	TRBJ1-2	TRBV30	TGTGCCCCCATGACTGAGCCCTATGGCTACACCTTC	CAPMTEPYGYTF
NA	NA	TRBJ2-5	TRBV10-3	TGTGCCATCAGTGAGATGACAAGCCAAGAGACCCAGTACTTC	CAISEMTSQETQYF
TRBD2	NA	TRBJ2-1	TRBV6-1	TGTGCCAGCAGTACTGAACTAGCGTTCTACAATGAGCAGTTCTTC	CASSTELAFYNEQFF
NA	NA	TRBJ1-4	TRBV29-1	TGCAGCGCCTCCCCCGGGGGTATGAATGAAAAACTGTTTTTT	CSASPGGMNEKLFF
TRBD1	once	TRBJ1-2	TRBV6-5	TGTGCCAGCAGTTACTCGAGTACAGGGGGGTATGGCTACACCTTC	CASSYSSTGGYGYTF
NA	NA	TRBJ2-4	TRBV6-1	TGTGCCAGCAGTGATGGAGGCCTAGCCAAAAACATTCAGTACTTC	CASSDGGLAKNIQYF
NA	NA	TRBJ1-5	TRBV19	TGTGCCAGTAGTCTCGGAAGAGTGGGCAATCAGCCCCAGCATTTT	CASSLGRVGNQPQHF
TRBD1	NA	TRBJ2-7	TRBV29-1	TGCAGCGTTACCGGGACAGGGCGGTACGAGCAGTACTTC	CSVTGTGRYEQYF
NA	NA	TRBJ2-1	TRBV10-3	TGTGCCATCAGTGTATCCCTTGCGGGCCTAACCTCCAATGAGCAGTTCTTC	CAISVSLAGLTSNEQFF